A selection of T cell receptor beta chains follows, all from one sample in a study of blood T cells in healthy people across ages. TCRdb re-analysed the 5' RACE reads in MiXCR, keeping a single row per CDR3 protein. This sample yields about 1,500,000 distinct CDR3 sequences, of which over 25% are seen a single time; roughly 8% belongs to the top ten. Sequencing input: blood. These receptor sequences come from a woman aged 25-40 years in good health. CDR3s include the opening cysteine and the closing phenylalanine or tryptophan. The D gene is left open where the match is weak. Clone sizes are given selectively: once, few, many, or a class where the clone is expanded.

J gene,D gene,CDR3 length,V gene,clone size,CDR3 DNA,CDR3 protein
TRBJ2-1,TRBD2,13,TRBV19,few,TGTGCCATTGGACTAGCGGGTTTCAATGAGCAGTTCTTC,CAIGLAGFNEQFF
TRBJ2-3,TRBD2,14,TRBV12-3/TRBV12-4,few,TGTGCCACCACTCGGCGGGAGGGCACAGATACGCAGTATTTT,CATTRREGTDTQYF
TRBJ2-7,TRBD2,14,TRBV7-2,many,TGTGCCAGCAGCTTAGGCGGGAGTGGATACGAGCAGTACTTC,CASSLGGSGYEQYF
TRBJ2-1,.,13,TRBV11-3,.,TGTGCCAGCAGCCGCCTAAGGGGGGTTGAGCAGTTCTTC,CASSRLRGVEQFF
TRBJ1-6,.,15,TRBV27,.,TGTGCCAGCAGCCTATGGACAGTTCCTAATTCACCCCTCCACTTT,CASSLWTVPNSPLHF
TRBJ1-6,.,17,TRBV25-1,.,TGTGCCAGCAGTGAATCGAGGGGCTACAAGGGCAATTCACCCCTCCACTTT,CASSESRGYKGNSPLHF
TRBJ1-1,TRBD1,17,TRBV7-2,.,TGTGCCAGCAGGGAGGGCAGGGGGGCGTCCGAGAACACTGAAGCTTTCTTT,CASREGRGASENTEAFF
TRBJ2-5,.,12,TRBV10-3,many,TGTGCCATCAGTGAGGGGGAAGAGACCCAGTACTTC,CAISEGEETQYF
TRBJ2-3,TRBD1,15,TRBV6-6,few,TGTGCCAGCAGTTACGTTGACAGGGGGGTAGATACGCAGTATTTT,CASSYVDRGVDTQYF
TRBJ2-1,TRBD2,16,TRBV6-5,many,TGTGCCAGCAGTTACTCGACTAGCGGGGTTAGGAATGAGCAGTTCTTC,CASSYSTSGVRNEQFF
TRBJ2-7,TRBD1,15,TRBV7-9,few,TGTGCCAGCAGCTTAGAACGCACAGGGGCCAACGAGCAGTACTTC,CASSLERTGANEQYF
TRBJ2-5,.,14,TRBV18,.,TGTGCCAGCTCACCCGACCAATTGAGGGAGACCCAGTACTTC,CASSPDQLRETQYF
TRBJ2-5,TRBD2,20,TRBV7-9,.,TGTGCCAGCAGCCCTTACTTGCAGCGGGGAAACCCGGGCATTTCCGAGACCCAGTACTTC,CASSPYLQRGNPGISETQYF
TRBJ1-2,.,13,TRBV27,few,TGTGCCAGCAGTTTATCCGCTCTGGGAGGCTACACCTTC,CASSLSALGGYTF
TRBJ2-3,.,16,TRBV12-3/TRBV12-4,.,TGTGCCAGCAGTATGGGCTCCCCGGGGGCCACGAATACGCAGTATTTT,CASSMGSPGATNTQYF
TRBJ1-1,.,18,TRBV12-3/TRBV12-4,few,TGTGCCAGCAGCCAAAAGGGACGATTTTCGGTCTATGCCACTGAAGCTTTCTTT,CASSQKGRFSVYATEAFF
TRBJ1-2,.,15,TRBV9,.,TGTGCCAGCAGCATGGGGGCAGATACCCCCTATGGCTACACCTTC,CASSMGADTPYGYTF
TRBJ1-2,TRBD1,15,TRBV6-1,.,TGTGCCAGCAGGCAGACAGGGATCGCGGGATATGGCTACACCTTC,CASRQTGIAGYGYTF
TRBJ2-1,.,12,TRBV6-2/TRBV6-3,many,TGTGCCAGCAGTTACTTGCGGAATGAGCAGTTCTTC,CASSYLRNEQFF
TRBJ1-2,.,15,TRBV20-1,many,TGCAGTGCTAGGGCTCCGGGACGGTCTTACTATGGCTACACCTTC,CSARAPGRSYYGYTF
TRBJ2-1,TRBD2,16,TRBV2,few,TGTGCCAGCAGCAGCTCCGGGACTAGCGGAAACAATGAGCAGTTCTTC,CASSSSGTSGNNEQFF
TRBJ2-1,TRBD1,15,TRBV24-1,few,TGTGCCACCAGCGAGCAGGGGGTTCCCTACAATGAGCAGTTCTTC,CATSEQGVPYNEQFF
TRBJ2-1,.,16,TRBV5-1,many,TGCGCCAGCAGCTCACAGGGTTCGAGCTCCTACAATGAGCAGTTCTTC,CASSSQGSSSYNEQFF
TRBJ2-4,TRBD1,15,TRBV6-4,few,TGTGCCAGCAGTGAGGGGACAGGGGGCTACAATGAGCAGTACTTC,CASSEGTGGYNEQYF
TRBJ2-1,TRBD1,15,TRBV7-9,.,TGTGCCAGCAGCCGAACAGGGGACGGGGACAATGAGCAGTTCTTC,CASSRTGDGDNEQFF
TRBJ2-3,.,12,TRBV2,few,TGTGCCAGCAGGTTCGCCACAGATACGCAGTATTTT,CASRFATDTQYF
TRBJ2-2,TRBD1,17,TRBV2,.,TGTGCCAGCACCATTATTCCGGGACAGGGGAACACCGGGGAGCTGTTTTTT,CASTIIPGQGNTGELFF
TRBJ2-6,.,15,TRBV28,few,TGTGCCAGCCGAGAAACCGGGCGCGGGGCCAACGTCCTGACTTTC,CASRETGRGANVLTF
TRBJ2-3,.,14,TRBV7-2,many,TGTGCCAGCAGCTTAGGGCACTCCACAGATACGCAGTATTTT,CASSLGHSTDTQYF
TRBJ1-1,.,16,TRBV20-1,.,TGCAGTGCTAGACCCTCACTGCCAGGGGATCACACTGAAGCTTTCTTT,CSARPSLPGDHTEAFF
TRBJ2-1,.,12,TRBV30,few,TGTGCCTGGAGCGGGAGAACGGATGAGCAGTTCTTC,CAWSGRTDEQFF
TRBJ2-7,TRBD1,15,TRBV6-4,.,TGTGCCATCAGCCGGGAACAGGGGGCTCGGTACGAGCAGTACTTC,CAISREQGARYEQYF
TRBJ1-2,.,13,TRBV20-1,few,TGCAGTGCTAGTAGGCAGGGTGACTATGGCTACACCTTC,CSASRQGDYGYTF
TRBJ2-7,.,15,TRBV12-3/TRBV12-4,few,TGTGCCAGCAGTTTGTGGCAGGCGGGCTCCTACGAGCAGTACTTC,CASSLWQAGSYEQYF
TRBJ2-5,.,14,TRBV5-1,few,TGCGCCAGCAATGAGGAGGGCCTGAGGGAGACCCAGTACTTC,CASNEEGLRETQYF
TRBJ2-7,TRBD2,14,TRBV10-3,many,TGTGCCATCAGTGAGCCCCACGAGCGGGGCGAGCAGTACTTC,CAISEPHERGEQYF
TRBJ1-1,TRBD1,13,TRBV7-6,few,TGTGCCAGCAGCACTCGGACAGGGCCTGAAGCTTTCTTT,CASSTRTGPEAFF
TRBJ2-7,.,13,TRBV27,many,TGTGCCGGGGAGAACTGGATGTCATGCGAGCAGTACTTC,CAGENWMSCEQYF
TRBJ2-7,TRBD1,16,TRBV12-5,.,TGTGCTAGTGGTTTGGTACAAGGACAGGAGACCTACGGGCAGTACTTC,CASGLVQGQETYGQYF
TRBJ2-7,TRBD2,17,TRBV4-1,.,TGCGCCAGCAGCCAAGAATGGGGGACTAGCGGGAGCTACGAGCAGTACTTC,CASSQEWGTSGSYEQYF
TRBJ2-5,TRBD2,17,TRBV4-1,.,TGCGCCAGCAGCCTGTCCAGCTTGCGGGGGGGACAAGAGACCCAGTACTTC,CASSLSSLRGGQETQYF
TRBJ2-7,.,16,TRBV10-3,many,TGTGCCATCAGTGCCGAGGGGGGACAGCACTCCTACGAGCAGTACTTC,CAISAEGGQHSYEQYF